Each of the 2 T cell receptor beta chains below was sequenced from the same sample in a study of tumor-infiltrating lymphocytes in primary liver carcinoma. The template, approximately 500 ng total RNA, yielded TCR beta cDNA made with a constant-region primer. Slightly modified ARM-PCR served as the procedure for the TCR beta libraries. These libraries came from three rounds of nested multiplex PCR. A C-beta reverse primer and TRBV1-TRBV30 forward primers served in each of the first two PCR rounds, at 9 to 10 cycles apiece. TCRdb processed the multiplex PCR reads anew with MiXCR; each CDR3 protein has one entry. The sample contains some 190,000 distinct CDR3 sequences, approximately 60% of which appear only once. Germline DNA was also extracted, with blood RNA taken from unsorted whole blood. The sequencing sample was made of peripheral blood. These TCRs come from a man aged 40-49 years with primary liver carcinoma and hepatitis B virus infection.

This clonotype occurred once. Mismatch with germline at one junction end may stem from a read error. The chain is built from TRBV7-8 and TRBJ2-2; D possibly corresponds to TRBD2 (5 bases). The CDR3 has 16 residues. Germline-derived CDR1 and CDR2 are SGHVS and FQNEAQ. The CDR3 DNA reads TGTGCCAGCAGTTCCATGAGTGGGATGAACACCGGGGAGCTGTTCTTT. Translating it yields CASSSMSGMNTGELFF.

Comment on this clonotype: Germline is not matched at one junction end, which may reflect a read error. The CDR3: CVSSLGLGLAGTSYNEQFF. CDR3 bases: TGTGTCAGCAGCCTTGGACTCGGACTAGCGGGAACCTCCTACAATGAGCAGTTCTTC. The V and J genes are TRBV11-1 and TRBJ2-1; TRBD2 agrees at 12 bases. The CDR3 is 19 amino acids. Germline CDR1 reads SGHAT; CDR2 reads FQDESV (reference sequence).